A selection of T cell receptor beta chains follows, all from one sample in a study of cytomegalovirus exposure and HLA in healthy donors. Repertoires were generated with immunoSEQ multiplex PCR, while TCRdb's copy carries only in-frame clones and drops some. The data show just under 150,000 clones, with over 80% seen just once and 4.5% held by the top ten. Sequencing used PBMCs. These receptors were obtained from a man between 18 and 29 years old in good health and CMV-seropositive. CDR3s include the opening cysteine and the closing phenylalanine or tryptophan. The D gene is left open where the match is weak. Clone sizes are given selectively: once, few, many, or a class where the clone is expanded.

j_call: TRBJ1-4; d_call: NA; clone_size: once; v_call: TRBV2; cdr3_aa: CASSVRRGPTNEKLFF; cdr3_nt: TGTGCCAGCAGTGTCCGGAGGGGACCGACTAATGAAAAACTGTTTTTT
j_call: TRBJ2-3; d_call: NA; clone_size: NA; v_call: TRBV18; cdr3_aa: CASSRISTDTQYF; cdr3_nt: TGTGCCAGCTCACGTATTAGCACAGATACGCAGTATTTT
j_call: TRBJ2-7; d_call: NA; clone_size: NA; v_call: TRBV30; cdr3_aa: CASADSTYEQYF; cdr3_nt: TGTGCCTCCGCGGACAGCACATACGAGCAGTACTTC
j_call: TRBJ2-5; d_call: NA; clone_size: NA; v_call: TRBV5-1; cdr3_aa: CASSLGTGGETQYF; cdr3_nt: TGCGCCAGCAGCTTGGGTACCGGCGGAGAGACCCAGTACTTC
j_call: TRBJ2-3; d_call: TRBD2; clone_size: NA; v_call: TRBV19; cdr3_aa: CASRSSGMSTDTQYF; cdr3_nt: TGTGCCAGTAGGTCCAGCGGGATGAGCACAGATACGCAGTATTTT
j_call: TRBJ2-1; d_call: NA; clone_size: NA; v_call: TRBV25-1; cdr3_aa: CASSEAAELPNEQFF; cdr3_nt: TGTGCCAGCAGTGAAGCAGCGGAGCTGCCAAATGAGCAGTTCTTC
j_call: TRBJ2-5; d_call: TRBD1; clone_size: NA; v_call: TRBV2; cdr3_aa: CASRNRGQETQYF; cdr3_nt: TGTGCCAGCAGGAACAGGGGGCAAGAGACCCAGTACTTC
j_call: TRBJ1-6; d_call: NA; clone_size: NA; v_call: TRBV19; cdr3_aa: CASSIMNRVNSPLHF; cdr3_nt: TGTGCCAGTAGTATTATGAACAGGGTTAATTCACCCCTCCACTTT
j_call: TRBJ2-3; d_call: TRBD2; clone_size: NA; v_call: TRBV5-4; cdr3_aa: CASSLSSGLDTQYF; cdr3_nt: TGTGCCAGCAGCTTGTCTAGCGGGCTGGATACGCAGTATTTT
j_call: TRBJ2-7; d_call: NA; clone_size: once; v_call: TRBV4-2; cdr3_aa: CASSPGKAHYEQYF; cdr3_nt: TGTGCCAGCAGTCCCGGGAAAGCCCACTACGAGCAGTACTTC
j_call: TRBJ1-5; d_call: NA; clone_size: once; v_call: TRBV7-2; cdr3_aa: CASSERRDSVYSNQPQHF; cdr3_nt: TGTGCCAGCAGCGAGAGAAGAGACAGTGTGTATAGCAATCAGCCCCAGCATTTT
j_call: TRBJ2-6; d_call: NA; clone_size: NA; v_call: TRBV2; cdr3_aa: CASSEALGVGGSGANVLTF; cdr3_nt: TGTGCCAGCAGTGAAGCGCTAGGGGTAGGAGGGTCCGGGGCCAACGTCCTGACTTTC
j_call: TRBJ2-7; d_call: NA; clone_size: NA; v_call: TRBV10-2; cdr3_aa: CASSGRQGIHEQYF; cdr3_nt: TGCGCCAGCAGTGGTAGGCAGGGGATCCACGAGCAGTACTTC
j_call: TRBJ1-4; d_call: TRBD1; clone_size: NA; v_call: TRBV13; cdr3_aa: CASSSSGGTNEKLFF; cdr3_nt: TGTGCCAGCAGCTCCTCAGGGGGCACTAATGAAAAACTGTTTTTT
j_call: TRBJ1-5; d_call: NA; clone_size: NA; v_call: TRBV11-3; cdr3_aa: CASSWREEASGQPQHF; cdr3_nt: TGTGCCAGCAGCTGGCGGGAAGAAGCCTCAGGTCAGCCCCAGCATTTT
j_call: TRBJ1-4; d_call: NA; clone_size: NA; v_call: TRBV6-6; cdr3_aa: CASSYGTWGVNEKLFF; cdr3_nt: TGTGCCAGCAGTTACGGGACATGGGGCGTTAATGAAAAACTGTTTTTT
j_call: TRBJ2-7; d_call: NA; clone_size: once; v_call: TRBV7-6; cdr3_aa: CASSSSLRGYEQYF; cdr3_nt: TGTGCCAGCAGCTCCTCCTTAAGGGGCTACGAGCAGTACTTC
j_call: TRBJ2-7; d_call: TRBD1; clone_size: NA; v_call: TRBV28; cdr3_aa: CASRIRDRGYEQYF; cdr3_nt: TGTGCCAGCAGAATCCGGGACAGGGGTTACGAGCAGTACTTC
j_call: TRBJ1-2; d_call: NA; clone_size: NA; v_call: TRBV7-9; cdr3_aa: CASSLAQDYTF; cdr3_nt: TGTGCCAGCAGCTTGGCCCAGGACTACACCTTC
j_call: TRBJ2-7; d_call: NA; clone_size: few; v_call: TRBV5-4; cdr3_aa: CASTLGGGGSEQYF; cdr3_nt: TGTGCCAGCACTCTGGGGGGAGGAGGGTCCGAGCAGTACTTC
j_call: TRBJ2-1; d_call: NA; clone_size: NA; v_call: TRBV4-1; cdr3_aa: CASSQTSSGYNEQFF; cdr3_nt: TGCGCCAGCAGCCAAACTAGCTCGGGATACAATGAGCAGTTCTTC
j_call: TRBJ2-5; d_call: NA; clone_size: NA; v_call: TRBV4-2; cdr3_aa: CASSQGAGETQYF; cdr3_nt: TGTGCCAGCAGCCAAGGGGCTGGAGAGACCCAGTACTTC
j_call: TRBJ1-5; d_call: NA; clone_size: NA; v_call: TRBV28; cdr3_aa: CAIGTGPGPQHF; cdr3_nt: TGTGCCATCGGAACAGGGCCGGGGCCCCAGCATTTT
j_call: TRBJ1-1; d_call: TRBD1; clone_size: NA; v_call: TRBV7-6; cdr3_aa: CASSSGTGGTEAFF; cdr3_nt: TGTGCCAGCAGCTCCGGGACAGGGGGCACTGAAGCTTTCTTT
j_call: TRBJ1-3; d_call: NA; clone_size: NA; v_call: TRBV21-1; cdr3_aa: CASSKGQGGSSGNTIYF; cdr3_nt: TGTGCCAGCAGCAAAGGCCAGGGGGGAAGCTCTGGAAACACCATATATTTT
j_call: TRBJ1-5; d_call: NA; clone_size: once; v_call: TRBV6-5; cdr3_aa: CASSQDIYSNQPQHF; cdr3_nt: TGTGCCAGCAGCCAGGACATCTATAGCAATCAGCCCCAGCATTTT
j_call: TRBJ1-4; d_call: NA; clone_size: NA; v_call: TRBV7-9; cdr3_aa: CASSLNGGDEKLFF; cdr3_nt: TGTGCCAGCAGCTTAAACGGAGGGGATGAAAAACTGTTTTTT
j_call: TRBJ2-1; d_call: NA; clone_size: NA; v_call: TRBV9; cdr3_aa: CASSVGGLDGNEQFF; cdr3_nt: TGTGCCAGCAGCGTAGGGGGGCTGGATGGCAATGAGCAGTTCTTC
j_call: TRBJ1-2; d_call: NA; clone_size: NA; v_call: TRBV15; cdr3_aa: CATSRPGGYGYTF; cdr3_nt: TGTGCCACCAGCAGGCCCGGCGGGTATGGCTACACCTTC
j_call: TRBJ1-1; d_call: NA; clone_size: NA; v_call: TRBV6-1; cdr3_aa: CATQLQGSTEAFF; cdr3_nt: TGTGCCACCCAGTTGCAGGGGTCCACTGAAGCTTTCTTT
j_call: TRBJ1-5; d_call: NA; clone_size: NA; v_call: TRBV30; cdr3_aa: CAWSSGSGTSNQPQHF; cdr3_nt: TGTGCCTGGAGTTCAGGATCCGGGACTTCCAATCAGCCCCAGCATTTT
j_call: TRBJ1-1; d_call: NA; clone_size: NA; v_call: TRBV7-8; cdr3_aa: CASSWGNEGTEAFF; cdr3_nt: TGTGCCAGCAGCTGGGGAAACGAGGGCACTGAAGCTTTCTTT
j_call: TRBJ1-2; d_call: NA; clone_size: NA; v_call: TRBV6-6; cdr3_aa: CASAAGGGYGYTF; cdr3_nt: TGTGCCAGCGCCGCGGGGGGCGGCTATGGCTACACCTTC
j_call: TRBJ2-5; d_call: TRBD2; clone_size: NA; v_call: TRBV28; cdr3_aa: CASSYAIGGGSVAQYF; cdr3_nt: TGTGCCAGCAGTTACGCCATTGGCGGGGGGTCGGTGGCCCAGTACTTC
j_call: TRBJ2-3; d_call: TRBD2; clone_size: NA; v_call: TRBV9; cdr3_aa: CASSVGGRGGTDTQYF; cdr3_nt: TGTGCCAGCAGCGTAGGAGGGAGGGGAGGCACAGATACGCAGTATTTT
j_call: TRBJ1-2; d_call: NA; clone_size: NA; v_call: TRBV7-6; cdr3_aa: CASSSTEGNYGYTF; cdr3_nt: TGTGCCAGCAGCTCCACCGAGGGAAACTATGGCTACACCTTC
j_call: TRBJ2-7; d_call: TRBD2; clone_size: NA; v_call: TRBV15; cdr3_aa: CATSRDPREGNYEQYF; cdr3_nt: TGTGCCACCAGCAGAGATCCCCGGGAGGGAAACTACGAGCAGTACTTC
j_call: TRBJ2-7; d_call: NA; clone_size: NA; v_call: TRBV28; cdr3_aa: CASSREAFTGFPRSYEQYF; cdr3_nt: TGTGCCAGCAGTCGAGAGGCCTTCACAGGGTTCCCCCGCTCCTACGAGCAGTACTTC
j_call: TRBJ2-3; d_call: TRBD2; clone_size: once; v_call: TRBV2; cdr3_aa: CASSDLVLAGGPPDTQYF; cdr3_nt: TGTGCCAGCAGTGATTTAGTTCTAGCGGGAGGGCCCCCAGATACGCAGTATTTT
j_call: TRBJ2-7; d_call: TRBD1; clone_size: NA; v_call: TRBV7-6; cdr3_aa: CASSLDGQGAYEQYF; cdr3_nt: TGTGCCAGCAGCTTAGACGGACAGGGCGCCTACGAGCAGTACTTC